A selection of T cell receptor beta chains follows, all from one sample in a study of beta chain features in type 1 diabetes. This table comes from immunoSEQ multiplex PCR, and its TCRdb copy is limited to in-frame clones, with some not included. The sample consists of over 350,000 clones, over 13% of them appearing once. The sequencing input was naive CD4+ T cells from blood. These receptors came from a young woman in good health. CDR3s include the opening cysteine and the closing phenylalanine or tryptophan. A D gene is named only where the DNA matches it firmly. Expanded clones are given a class, and other clones once, few, many or no size at all.

TRBD2 | TRBJ2-7 | TRBV27 | few | TGTGCCAGCAGCCAGCCGACTAGCGGGAGATACTACGAGCAGTACTTC | CASSQPTSGRYYEQYF
TRBD2 | TRBJ2-1 | TRBV7-2 | NA | TGTGCGAGTAGCGGGAGGATCTCCTACAATGAGCAGTTCTTC | CASSGRISYNEQFF
NA | TRBJ1-2 | TRBV30 | NA | TGTGCCTGGACGAGGGGGAACTATGGCTACACCTTC | CAWTRGNYGYTF
NA | TRBJ1-4 | TRBV4-1 | NA | TGCGCCAGCAGCCAAGGCTACCAGGGGAAGGGTGAAAAACTGTTTTTT | CASSQGYQGKGEKLFF
TRBD2 | TRBJ2-1 | TRBV5-1 | NA | TGCGCCAGCAGCCTGGAGTTAGCGGGAGCCTACAATGAGCAGTTCTTC | CASSLELAGAYNEQFF
NA | TRBJ2-1 | TRBV5-1 | NA | TGCGCCAGCAGCCGTGAGGGCAATGAGCAGTTCTTC | CASSREGNEQFF
TRBD1 | TRBJ2-2 | TRBV30 | NA | TGTGCCTGGAGACAGGGGGCAGGGAGGACCGGGGAGCTGTTTTTT | CAWRQGAGRTGELFF
NA | TRBJ1-1 | TRBV28 | NA | TGTGCCAGCAGGGATGTGGACAGTGAAGCTTTCTTT | CASRDVDSEAFF
NA | TRBJ2-5 | TRBV29-1 | NA | TGCAGCGTTGAACGGACAGATTACTTC | CSVERTDYF
TRBD1 | TRBJ2-7 | TRBV5-6 | NA | TGTGCCAGCAGCTGGGACAGGGGGGAGCAGTACTTC | CASSWDRGEQYF
TRBD1 | TRBJ2-4 | TRBV7-9 | NA | TGTGCCAGCAGCTTAGACGAGGGACAGGGGCACAACATTCAGTACTTC | CASSLDEGQGHNIQYF
NA | TRBJ2-3 | TRBV5-4 | few | TGTGCCAGCAGCGACCCCCGGAGTGTCAGAGATACGCAGTATTTT | CASSDPRSVRDTQYF
TRBD2 | TRBJ2-3 | TRBV4-2 | NA | TGTGCCAGCAGCCAAGTCAGGGCTAGCGGGATTACAGATACGCAGTATTTT | CASSQVRASGITDTQYF
TRBD2 | TRBJ2-1 | TRBV29-1 | NA | TGCAGCGTTGCCCTAGCGGGAGGATCGGCCTACAATGAGCAGTTCTTC | CSVALAGGSAYNEQFF
NA | TRBJ2-5 | TRBV28 | NA | TGTGCCAGCTCCGAAGGAGAAGAGACCCAGTACTTC | CASSEGEETQYF
TRBD1 | TRBJ1-1 | TRBV28 | once | TGTGCCAGCAGTTTGCCCGGGACAGGGAACACTGAAGCTTTCTTT | CASSLPGTGNTEAFF
NA | TRBJ1-1 | TRBV30 | NA | TGTGCCTGGAGTCCCGGGGGTTCGGGAGACACTGAAGCTTTCTTT | CAWSPGGSGDTEAFF
TRBD2 | TRBJ2-2 | TRBV29-1 | few | TGCAGCGCTACTAGCGGGGCGAACACCGGGGAGCTGTTTTTT | CSATSGANTGELFF
NA | TRBJ2-2 | TRBV5-4 | few | TGTGCCAGCAGCTTGGGGGCAGGCAAAGTCTATACCGGGGAGCTGTTTTTT | CASSLGAGKVYTGELFF
TRBD1 | TRBJ2-2 | TRBV7-9 | NA | TGTGCCAGCAGCTTAAAAGGGACAGGATACACCGGGGAGCTGTTTTTT | CASSLKGTGYTGELFF
NA | TRBJ1-2 | TRBV28 | NA | TGTGCCAGCAGTCCTCCCCAGGGCCTCGTCGGCTATGGCTACACCTTC | CASSPPQGLVGYGYTF
TRBD1 | TRBJ2-3 | TRBV18 | NA | TGTGCCAGCTCACCGGGACAGGGAGTCACAGATACGCAGTATTTT | CASSPGQGVTDTQYF
NA | TRBJ1-4 | TRBV5-1 | few | TGCGCCAGCAGCTTATTGGGCTCCAATGAAAAACTGTTTTTT | CASSLLGSNEKLFF
NA | TRBJ2-1 | TRBV11-2 | few | TGTGCCAGCAGCTTAAGCGGCTCCTACAATGAGCAGTTCTTC | CASSLSGSYNEQFF
TRBD1 | TRBJ1-1 | TRBV27 | NA | TGTGCCAGCAGTTCTTTCAGGGGGCTGGGGACTGAAGCTTTCTTT | CASSSFRGLGTEAFF
TRBD2 | TRBJ2-7 | TRBV2 | once | TGTGCCAGCAGCCGGGGACTAGATTACGAGCAGTACTTC | CASSRGLDYEQYF
TRBD2 | TRBJ2-7 | TRBV5-1 | NA | TGCGCCAGCAGCCGTTCGGGGACTAGCTACGAGCAGTACTTC | CASSRSGTSYEQYF